These T cell receptor beta chains were read from a single sample in a study of naive and memory T cell subsets. In TCRdb, the UMI-ligation and nested PCR reads were re-called with MiXCR into one record per CDR3 protein. The sample holds around 160,000 distinct CDR3 sequences, 15% to 20% seen once. Input material: naive CD4+ T cells from blood. The receptors were gathered from a human donor in good health. Both conserved end residues are part of each CDR3. A D gene is named only where the DNA matches it firmly. A row's size may be missing; if present it is once, few, many or a size class.

j_call d_call clone_size v_call cdr3_nt cdr3_aa
TRBJ2-7 TRBD2 . TRBV12-3/TRBV12-4 TGTGCCAGCAGTTTGAGGGGACCGGGGGGGGAGCAGTACTTC CASSLRGPGGEQYF
TRBJ1-6 . few TRBV4-1 TGCGCCAGCAGCCAAGAGTGGTCACCCCTCCACTTT CASSQEWSPLHF
TRBJ2-3 . many TRBV3-1 TGTGCCAGCAGCCAAGCCGCCGGGCCCACTGCGGGAGATACGCAGTATTTT CASSQAAGPTAGDTQYF
TRBJ2-5 . few TRBV7-6 TGTGCCAGCAGCTCCGACATATTCCAAGAGACCCAGTACTTC CASSSDIFQETQYF
TRBJ2-3 . few TRBV4-2 TGTGCCAGCAGCCAAGTGGGGGGCACAGATACGCAGTATTTT CASSQVGGTDTQYF
TRBJ2-3 . . TRBV5-1 TGCGCCAGCAGCTTGGCCACTAGGGAAGATACGCAGTATTTT CASSLATREDTQYF
TRBJ2-7 TRBD2 many TRBV12-3/TRBV12-4 TGTGCCAGCAGTCGGACTAGCGGAACCTACGAGCAGTACTTC CASSRTSGTYEQYF
TRBJ2-5 TRBD1 few TRBV27 TGTGCCAGCAGTTTATACGACAGGGGAGGAGAGACCCAGTACTTC CASSLYDRGGETQYF
TRBJ2-7 TRBD2 few TRBV4-2 TGTGCCAGCAGCCAAGGGAGAGCGGGAGTGTCCCACGAGCAGTACTTC CASSQGRAGVSHEQYF
TRBJ2-1 . few TRBV5-1 TGCGCCAGCAGCTCCACCTGGGGCAATGAGCAGTTCTTC CASSSTWGNEQFF
TRBJ2-5 . few TRBV7-2 TGTGCCAGCAGCTCCACAGGGAAACTAGAGACCCAGTACTTC CASSSTGKLETQYF
TRBJ2-1 TRBD2 few TRBV9 TGTGCCAGCAGCGAAAGAGGGTCTCTAGCGGGAGCGGGTGAGCAGTTCTTC CASSERGSLAGAGEQFF
TRBJ2-3 . many TRBV18 TGTGCCAGCTCACCAGGGACCCGGGATACGCAGTATTTT CASSPGTRDTQYF
TRBJ1-3 . few TRBV18 TGTGCCAGCTCACCGGACAGTGCAGGCTCTGGAAACACCATATATTTT CASSPDSAGSGNTIYF
TRBJ1-1 TRBD1 few TRBV28 TGTGCCAGCAGGGGACAGTCCATGAACACTGAAGCTTTCTTT CASRGQSMNTEAFF
TRBJ2-7 . many TRBV29-1 TGCAGCGTTGTGGAGCGGAACTACGAGCAGTACTTC CSVVERNYEQYF
TRBJ1-3 . . TRBV12-3/TRBV12-4 TGTGCCAGCAGGGGGATGGGGGAGGGAAACACCATATATTTT CASRGMGEGNTIYF
TRBJ1-4 . few TRBV6-6 TGTGCCAGCAGTTACAGCCGGGACGCCCAAGGGTCTGAAAAACTGTTTTTT CASSYSRDAQGSEKLFF
TRBJ2-1 . few TRBV24-1 TGTGCCACCAGTGATCCCAGGGTAACCTACAATGAGCAGTTCTTC CATSDPRVTYNEQFF
TRBJ2-7 TRBD1 few TRBV20-1 TGCAGTGCTAGTCTGGACAGGGAGGCGTACTACGAGCAGTACTTC CSASLDREAYYEQYF
TRBJ2-5 . . TRBV7-2 TGTGCCAGCAGCCCAAGACTAGTTGGAAAGACCCAGTACTTC CASSPRLVGKTQYF
TRBJ2-5 . once TRBV9 TGTGCCAGCAGCGTAGGGACGGCCCGCCAAGAGACCCAGTACTTC CASSVGTARQETQYF
TRBJ2-1 TRBD2 . TRBV28 TGTGCCAGCAAACCGGCTCGCGGGAGTAGGCACAATGAGCAGTTCTTC CASKPARGSRHNEQFF
TRBJ2-7 TRBD2 few TRBV19 TGTGCCAGTGGAGAGCGGGAGAGGGACGAGCAGTACTTC CASGERERDEQYF
TRBJ2-7 . many TRBV2 TGTGCCAGCAGTGAAGCCAGTTACGAGCAGTACTTC CASSEASYEQYF
TRBJ2-3 TRBD2 . TRBV7-2 TGTGCCAGCAGCTCCCTGTGGGGACTAGCGGACACAGATACGCAGTATTTT CASSSLWGLADTDTQYF
TRBJ2-1 TRBD2 . TRBV7-2 TGTGCCAGCAGCCCCACTAGCGGGACAACCATGTACAATGAGCAGTTCTTC CASSPTSGTTMYNEQFF
TRBJ1-1 TRBD1 . TRBV3-1 TGTGCCAGCAGCCGAACCCGTTTTCTAGGACAGGGGAACACTGAAGCTTTCTTT CASSRTRFLGQGNTEAFF
TRBJ2-7 TRBD2 . TRBV7-2 TGTGCCAGCAGCCGGCGCGCGGGAGACGAGCAGTACTTC CASSRRAGDEQYF